The 16 T cell receptor beta chains in this list originate from one sample, sequenced in a study of T cells in Graves' hyperthyroidism and ophthalmopathy. Authors of the study amplified TCR beta CDR3 regions from RNA transcripts. The HTBI primer set served for first-round RT-PCR of the TCR CDR3. Via MiXCR, TCRdb re-called the multiplex PCR reads, giving one row per CDR3 protein. Here the sample spans some 690,000 distinct CDR3 sequences, 15% to 20% being singletons. The sample taken for sequencing was blood. The origin of the receptors is a man aged 50-60 years with Graves' hyperthyroidism.

This clonotype was seen a few times. The chain joins TRBV14 to TRBJ2-3; the D call may be TRBD1 or TRBD2 (5 bases each). Looked up from germline, CDR1 is SGHDN and CDR2 is FVKESK. CDR3 size: 18 residues. V gave up 1 base and J gave up 0 bases, with 17 bases separating them. The CDR3 region has the DNA TGTGCCAGCAGCCAAGCGGGCAGGGTGAGGGGAAGCACAGATACGCAGTATTTT. Its translation: CASSQAGRVRGSTDTQYF.

This clonotype was counted a few times. The rearrangement joins TRBV19 to TRBJ2-7, with 8 positions matching TRBD1. CDR1 and CDR2 from the germline V gene are LNHDA and SQIVND (reference sequence). V gave up 3 bases and J gave up 2 bases; unmatched junction bases: 6. The length of the CDR3 is 15 residues. Written as DNA, the CDR3 is TGTGCCAGTAGTATCGCCGGGACAGGCCCCTACGAGCAGTACTTC. Translation: CASSIAGTGPYEQYF.

This clonotype was detected ten times or more. The chain joins TRBV27 to TRBJ2-7; weak D call: TRBD1 (6 bases). The V gene's germline CDR1 is MNHEY and CDR2 SMNVEV (reference sequence). The V and J ends lost 5 bases and 3 bases respectively, with 14 bases between them. The CDR3 covers 14 residues. The CDR3 is CASSAGDLGYEQYF. CDR3 in DNA: TGTGCCAGCAGTGCAGGGGACCTAGGCTACGAGCAGTACTTC.

This rearrangement joins TRBV5-1 to TRBJ2-5; D might be TRBD1 (6 bases). Trimming shortened V by 4 bases and J by 2 bases, and 12 bases separated the two germline ends. In germline, CDR1 is SGHRS, CDR2 YFSETQ. The length of the CDR3 is 14 residues. The CDR3 DNA is TGCGCCAGCAGCGAAGGGACAAATCAAGAGACCCAGTACTTC. Translated: CASSEGTNQETQYF.

This clonotype was detected many times. The V call is TRBV6-1, the J call TRBJ2-1; maybe TRBD1 (5 bases). CDR3 length: 14 residues. Germline assignment: CDR1 MNHNS and CDR2 SASEGT. Deletions cut 6 bases from V and 0 bases from J, with 9 bases between. The CDR3 here is CASRGASSYNEQFF. CDR3 coding DNA: TGTGCCAGCAGAGGGGCTAGCTCCTACAATGAGCAGTTCTTC.

This clonotype has a count of ten or more. The chain combines TRBV28 with TRBJ2-5; 12 bases match TRBD1. The germline V gene has CDR1 MDHEN and CDR2 SYDVKM. The junction had 8 bases not matched to a gene; V was cut back by 8 bases and J by 4 bases. The CDR3 is 15 residues long. The CDR3, as DNA: TGTGCCAGCGATCCGGGACAGGGGGCAATAGAGACCCAGTACTTC. It specifies CASDPGQGAIETQYF.

The chain carries TRBV20-1 and TRBJ1-1, with D hard to call. Looked up from germline, CDR1 is DFQATT and CDR2 is SNEGSKA (reference sequence). The CDR3 has 12 amino acids. The V end was cut by 0 bases, the J end by 2 bases, with 4 bases between. In DNA, the CDR3 is TGCAGTGCTAGAGACCCTAACACTGAAGCTTTCTTT. Amino acids: CSARDPNTEAFF.

This clonotype was detected many times. The genes are TRBV27 and TRBJ1-5, with D possibly TRBD1 on 6 matching bases. V was pared by 5 bases and J by 2 bases, with 19 bases between. The CDR3 is 17 residues long. Looked up from germline, CDR1 is MNHEY and CDR2 is SMNVEV (reference sequence). CDR3 nucleotide sequence: TGTGCCAGCAGTGCCACCACCACAGGGTTTGGCAATCAGCCCCAGCATTTT. It encodes CASSATTTGFGNQPQHF.

This clonotype has a count of ten or more. The CDR3: CASREVLETQYF. CDR3 nucleotide sequence: TGTGCCAGCAGGGAGGTACTGGAGACCCAGTACTTC. V and J are TRBV2 and TRBJ2-5; possible D gene TRBD2, 5 bases. V lost 6 bases to trimming and J lost 5 bases, with 10 bases between them. This CDR3 region has 12 residues. Germline V CDR1 and CDR2: SNHLY, FYNNEI.

Here the CDR3 reads CASSATDSQPQHF. In DNA form, the CDR3 reads TGTGCCAGCAGCGCGACAGACTCGCAGCCCCAGCATTTT. The V gene is TRBV9, the J gene TRBJ1-5; D is possibly TRBD1 (5 bases). CDR3 length: 13 amino acids. Germline V gene lookup returns CDR1 SGDLS and CDR2 YYNGEE. Trimming pared 3 bases from V and 7 bases from J, leaving 11 bases between.

This sequence joins TRBV5-1 and TRBJ2-5, with TRBD2 matching over 7 bases. Trimming removed 3 bases from V and 1 base from J; junction bases left unmatched: 6. Germline V lookup: CDR1 SGHRS, CDR2 YFSETQ. The CDR3 contains 15 residues. The CDR3 DNA sequence: TGCGCCAGCAGCTATATAAGCGGGGCCCAAGAGACCCAGTACTTC. Its protein product is CASSYISGAQETQYF.

This clonotype was observed at least ten times. Here the CDR3 DNA reads TGTGCTAGTGCCCCCGGGACATCGAACACTGAAGCTTTCTTT. This sequence encodes CASAPGTSNTEAFF. This sequence joins TRBV12-5 and TRBJ1-1; D perhaps matches TRBD1 (6 bases). There are 14 residues in the CDR3. V was trimmed by 7 bases and J by 1 base, leaving 13 bases between them. Germline loops: CDR1 LGHNT, CDR2 FRNRAP.

This clonotype showed up many times. This chain uses TRBV29-1 with TRBJ2-7, with a tentative D call TRBD1 (6 bases). The CDR3 consists of 16 residues. V dropped 6 bases and J dropped 4 bases, with 25 bases sitting between them. Germline values: CDR1 SQVTM, CDR2 ANQGSEA. CDR3 coding DNA: TGCAGCGTAGAGGGTCTAGGAGGACAGCCGGGGTACGAGCAGTACTTC. Translating gives CSVEGLGGQPGYEQYF.

This clonotype has at least ten counts. Germline and junction disagree at one end, which may indicate a read error. The rearrangement uses TRBV27 and TRBJ1-5, with D tentatively TRBD1 (5 bases). The length of the CDR3 is 14 residues. CDR1 and CDR2 from the germline V gene are MNHEY and SMNVEV (reference sequence). The CDR3 coding sequence is TGCGCCAGCAGCTTGAGAGGGGGCAATCAGCCCCAGCATTTT. Protein: CASSLRGGNQPQHF.

Remarks on this clonotype: The junction differs from germline at one of its ends, possibly a read error. CDR3 in amino acids: CSARDLEGVAYNEQLF. CDR3 DNA sequence: TGCAGTGCTAGAGATCTGGAGGGAGTTGCCTACAATGAGCAGCTCTTC. V usage is TRBV20-1 and J usage is TRBJ2-1; possibly TRBD2 for D (6 bases). CDR1 and CDR2 (germline): DFQATT, SNEGSKA (reference sequence). CDR3 length: 16 amino acids.

This chain joins TRBV30 and TRBJ1-5, with 8 bases fitting TRBD1. CDR1 is GTSNPN and CDR2 is SVGIG in the germline V gene (reference sequence). The V segment lost 0 bases and the J segment 7 bases; nucleotides outside the gene matches: 5. There are 14 residues in the CDR3. DNA of the CDR3: TGTGCCTGGAGTGTAGGACAGGGAAGCCAGCCCCAGCATTTT. As protein: CAWSVGQGSQPQHF.